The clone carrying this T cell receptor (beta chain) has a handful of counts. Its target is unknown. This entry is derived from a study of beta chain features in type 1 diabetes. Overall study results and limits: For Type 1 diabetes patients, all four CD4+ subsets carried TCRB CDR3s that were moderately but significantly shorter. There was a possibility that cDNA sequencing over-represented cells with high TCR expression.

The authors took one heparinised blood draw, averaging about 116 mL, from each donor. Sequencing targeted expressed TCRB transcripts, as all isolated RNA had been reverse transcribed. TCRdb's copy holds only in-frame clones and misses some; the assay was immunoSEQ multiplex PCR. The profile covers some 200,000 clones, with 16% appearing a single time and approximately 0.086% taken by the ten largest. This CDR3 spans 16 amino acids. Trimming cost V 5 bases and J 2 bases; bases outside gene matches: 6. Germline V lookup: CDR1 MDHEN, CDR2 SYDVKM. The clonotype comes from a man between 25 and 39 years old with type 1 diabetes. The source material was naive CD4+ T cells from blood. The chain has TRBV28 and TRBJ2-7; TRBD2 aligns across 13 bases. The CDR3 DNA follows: TGTGCCAGCAGTCCACCAGGGACTAGCGGGACCTACGAGCAGTACTTC. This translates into CASSPPGTSGTYEQYF.